These T cell receptor beta chains were read from a single sample in a study of shared clonotypes between healthy human individuals. Some clones are missing from TCRdb's copy, which holds only in-frame ones; the method was immunoSEQ multiplex PCR. The sample consists of 600,000 to 750,000 clones, roughly 91% of them appearing once. Source material: memory CD8+ T cells from PBMCs. Source of these receptors: a man aged 18 to 29 in good health. Some clones in this sample may be carry-over from other donors' samples. The CDR3 runs from the conserved cysteine through the conserved F or W. Fields, in order: V gene, clone size, D gene, J gene, CDR3 protein, CDR3 DNA. A D gene is named only where the DNA matches it firmly. Some rows have no size entry. The others give once, few or many, or a class for an expanded clone.

v_gene: TRBV5-1
abundance: once
d_gene: .
j_gene: TRBJ2-1
CDR3aa: CASSFGANEQFF
CDR3nt: TGCGCCAGCAGCTTTGGGGCGAATGAGCAGTTCTTC

v_gene: TRBV28
abundance: .
d_gene: TRBD1
j_gene: TRBJ2-2
CDR3aa: CASSDGTGAGELFF
CDR3nt: TGTGCCAGCAGTGATGGGACAGGGGCTGGGGAGCTGTTTTTT

v_gene: TRBV7-8
abundance: .
d_gene: TRBD2
j_gene: TRBJ2-1
CDR3aa: CASLGGLAGPPTYNEQFF
CDR3nt: TGTGCCAGCTTGGGAGGACTAGCGGGACCCCCAACCTACAATGAGCAGTTCTTC

v_gene: TRBV4-1
abundance: once
d_gene: .
j_gene: TRBJ2-3
CDR3aa: CASSPPLPTGLYHIDTQYF
CDR3nt: TGCGCCAGCAGCCCCCCTCTTCCGACAGGCCTATACCACATAGATACGCAGTATTTT

v_gene: TRBV4-3
abundance: once
d_gene: .
j_gene: TRBJ1-1
CDR3aa: CASSQDGPWMGGLNTEAFF
CDR3nt: TGCGCCAGCAGCCAAGATGGGCCATGGATGGGGGGCCTAAACACTGAAGCTTTCTTT

v_gene: TRBV29-1
abundance: .
d_gene: .
j_gene: TRBJ2-1
CDR3aa: CSAPLGSQQQFF
CDR3nt: TGCAGCGCACCCTTGGGGTCACAGCAGCAGTTCTTC

v_gene: TRBV6-5
abundance: .
d_gene: TRBD1
j_gene: TRBJ2-5
CDR3aa: CASSYSGTGEETQYF
CDR3nt: TGTGCCAGCAGTTACTCTGGGACAGGGGAAGAGACCCAGTACTTC

v_gene: TRBV27
abundance: once
d_gene: .
j_gene: TRBJ2-7
CDR3aa: CASSLQGEAHEQYF
CDR3nt: TGTGCCAGCAGTTTACAAGGGGAGGCCCACGAGCAGTACTTC

v_gene: TRBV28
abundance: .
d_gene: .
j_gene: TRBJ1-1
CDR3aa: CASIDRLEVNTEAFF
CDR3nt: TGTGCCAGCATCGACAGGTTGGAGGTGAACACTGAAGCTTTCTTT

v_gene: TRBV7-9
abundance: .
d_gene: TRBD1
j_gene: TRBJ2-1
CDR3aa: CASSTGGNEQFF
CDR3nt: TGTGCCAGCAGTACAGGGGGCAATGAGCAGTTCTTC